These 22 T cell receptor beta chains originate from one sample sequenced in a study of blood T cell repertoires in COVID-19. TCRdb keeps only in-frame clones here, not all; method: immunoSEQ multiplex PCR. The sample records roughly 300,000 clones, 86% being singletons. The source material was peripheral blood. The receptors come from a woman under 40 with COVID-19, enrolled during active disease.

This chain joins TRBV10-3 and TRBJ1-5, with D possibly being TRBD1 (5 bases). The CDR3 extends over 17 amino acids. The V and J ends lost 2 bases and 5 bases respectively, with 19 bases between them. Germline CDR1 and CDR2: ENHRY and SYGVKD. CDR3 nucleotide sequence: TGTGCCATCAGTGAGATCGCGAGCTCAGGGACTCATCAGCCCCAGCATTTT. Amino acid sequence: CAISEIASSGTHQPQHF.

The chain employs TRBV27 and TRBJ1-2; TRBD1 aligns across 8 bases. V lost 4 bases and J lost 6; bases outside the gene matches: 4. The CDR3 is 13 residues long. Germline CDR1 reads MNHEY; CDR2 reads SMNVEV (reference sequence). CDR3 nucleotide sequence: TGTGCCAGCAGTTCCGGGACAGGAAATGGCTACACCTTC. Translating gives CASSSGTGNGYTF.

The chain employs TRBV3-1 (or the pseudogene TRBV3-2) and TRBJ2-3, with 7 bases lining up with TRBD2. CDR3 size: 15 residues. J gave up 3 bases and V 4 bases, and 7 bases lay outside the gene matches. Germline CDR1 and CDR2: LGHDT and YNNKEL (reference sequence). Here the CDR3 DNA reads TGTGCCAGCAGCCGCGTGGGGGGGTCTACAGATACGCAGTATTTT. Protein product: CASSRVGGSTDTQYF.

The V gene is TRBV7-7, the J gene TRBJ2-5, with 13 positions matching TRBD2. This CDR3 spans 17 amino acids. J gave up 6 bases and V 4 bases, and 11 bases lay outside the gene matches. The germline gives CDR1 SSHAT, CDR2 FNYEAQ (reference sequence). CDR3 nucleotide sequence: TGTGCCAGCAGCTCGGGACTAGCGGGGTCCCTCGAACAGACCCAGTACTTC. It is translated as CASSSGLAGSLEQTQYF.

This clone was recorded only once. The chain has TRBV6-5 and TRBJ1-6, with 10 bases that match TRBD1. Looked up from germline, CDR1 is MNHEY and CDR2 is SVGAGI. CDR3 length equals 14 residues. J was trimmed by 8 bases and V by 4 bases; bases with no gene match: 2. The CDR3 here is CASSSGTGDSPLHF. DNA for the CDR3: TGTGCCAGCAGTTCCGGGACAGGGGATTCACCCCTCCACTTT.

This chain joins TRBV2 and TRBJ1-6; 7 bases agree with TRBD1. This CDR3 has 13 residues. Germline V gene sequence: CDR1 SNHLY, CDR2 FYNNEI. The junction had 5 bases not matched to a gene; V was cut back by 7 bases and J by 8 bases. DNA of the CDR3: TGTGCCAGCACTTTGCAGGGGGATTCACCCCTCCACTTT. It yields the protein CASTLQGDSPLHF.

This chain connects TRBV7-9 to TRBJ1-5; a weak D match, TRBD1 (6 bases). The CDR3 is 17 residues long. The germline CDR1 and CDR2 sequences are SEHNR and FQNEAQ (reference sequence). V was trimmed by 5 bases and J by 5 bases, leaving 22 bases between them. The CDR3 DNA reads as TGTGCCAGCAGCCACCTGACAGGAGCGGCTGGGCATCAGCCCCAGCATTTT. Its translation is CASSHLTGAAGHQPQHF. Combining the CDR3 with reference TRBV7-9 and TRBJ1-5 gives the whole variable domain DTGVSQNPRHKITKRGQNVTFRCDPISEHNRLYWYRQTLGQGPEFLTYFQNEAQLEKSRLLSDRFSAERPKGSFSTLEIQRTEQGDSAMYLCASSHLTGAAGHQPQHFGDGTRLSIL.

The chain joins TRBV3-1 (or the pseudogene TRBV3-2) to TRBJ1-2; D possibly corresponds to TRBD1 (5 bases). The germline V and J ends were trimmed by 4 bases and 5 bases, with 17 bases remaining between them. The CDR3 totals 15 residues. Per the germline V gene, CDR1 is LGHDT and CDR2 is YNNKEL (reference sequence). The CDR3 spells CASSPIPETDYGYTF. The CDR3 region has the DNA TGTGCCAGCAGCCCAATCCCCGAGACAGATTATGGCTACACCTTC.

The chain uses TRBV6-5 and TRBJ2-1; 11 nucleotides match TRBD2. CDR1 MNHEY and CDR2 SVGAGI come from the germline V gene. The CDR3 is 16 residues long. Trimming took 0 bases from V and 9 from J; bases not matched to a gene: 7. The CDR3 protein is CASSYSGSGGAPEQFF. The CDR3, as DNA: TGTGCCAGCAGTTACTCTGGTAGCGGGGGGGCACCTGAGCAGTTCTTC.

This chain uses TRBV5-1 with TRBJ1-6, with TRBD1 identical over 11 bases. Germline lookup yields CDR1 SGHRS and CDR2 YFSETQ. The CDR3 runs 13 residues. The V gene end was trimmed by 4 bases and the J gene end by 12 bases; junction bases not matched to a gene: 3. CDR3 loop: CASSPGQGEPLHF. CDR3 in DNA: TGCGCCAGCAGCCCGGGACAGGGGGAACCCCTCCACTTT.

V gene TRBV5-6 combines with J gene TRBJ2-7, with D tentatively TRBD2 (6 bases). CDR3 size: 13 residues. Trimming removed 5 bases at V and 6 bases at J, with 15 bases between. Germline values: CDR1 SGHDT, CDR2 YYEEEE. The CDR3 DNA reads as TGTGCCAGCAGTTTTCAGGGAGGCGGCGAGCAGTACTTC. Translation gives CASSFQGGGEQYF.

This clone was picked up many times. The chain links TRBV28 to TRBJ2-1; 7 positions agree with TRBD1. CDR3 size: 15 residues. CDR1 MDHEN and CDR2 SYDVKM come from the germline V gene. The junction had 6 bases not matched to a gene; V was cut back by 3 bases and J by 4 bases. The DNA of the CDR3 is TGTGCCAGCAGTTTCGGGACAGCTACTTACAATGAGCAGTTCTTC. It yields the protein CASSFGTATYNEQFF.

The chain recombines TRBV12-3 or TRBV12-4 with TRBJ2-7; D uncertain. The CDR3 totals 11 residues. V lost 2 bases to trimming and J lost 5 bases, with 4 bases between them. The CDR3 coding sequence is TGTGCCAGCAGTTTATCCGACGAGCAGTACTTC. It specifies CASSLSDEQYF.

CDR3 sequence (DNA): TGTGCCAGCTCACTACGACTGGACAGGGAATCTGGCTACACCTTC. Translated, it gives CASSLRLDRESGYTF. The chain links TRBV18 to TRBJ1-2, with TRBD1 identical over 8 bases. The CDR3 is 15 residues long. In germline, CDR1 is KGHSH, CDR2 LQKENI. V shed 4 bases, J shed 7 bases, and the junction held 11 bases outside the gene matches.

This sequence joins TRBV7-2 and TRBJ1-5; D perhaps matches TRBD1 (5 bases). The V and J ends lost 5 bases and 8 bases respectively, with 28 bases between them. The CDR3 covers 18 residues. CDR1 is SGHTA and CDR2 is FQGNSA in the germline V gene. CDR3 in amino acids: CASSPSPVNRLRKEPQHF. CDR3 coding DNA: TGTGCCAGCAGCCCCTCTCCAGTTAACAGGCTAAGGAAGGAGCCCCAGCATTTT.

The chain carries TRBV27 and TRBJ2-5; TRBD2 agrees at 8 bases. The germline CDR1 and CDR2 sequences are MNHEY and SMNVEV (reference sequence). The CDR3 is made up of 14 amino acids. The V segment lost 6 bases and the J segment 4 bases; nucleotides outside the gene matches: 7. CDR3: CASSGGGQGETQYF. CDR3 in DNA: TGTGCCAGCAGCGGGGGGGGACAAGGAGAGACCCAGTACTTC.

The table lists this clone with a few counts. The V and J genes are TRBV5-4 and TRBJ1-6, with unresolved D. Trimming stripped 0 bases from V and 9 bases from J, with 10 bases between. Germline V gene lookup returns CDR1 SGHNT and CDR2 YYREEE (reference sequence). The CDR3 is 14 amino acids. The CDR3 loop reads CASSLEGVRSPLHF. The CDR3 nucleotides read TGTGCCAGCAGCTTGGAAGGAGTTCGTTCACCCCTCCACTTT.

The V call is TRBV27, the J call TRBJ1-5, with TRBD1 as a possible D gene (6 bases). Trimming pared 4 bases from V and 6 bases from J, leaving 13 bases between. Germline CDR1 reads MNHEY; CDR2 reads SMNVEV (reference sequence). This CDR3 is built from 14 residues. The chain's CDR3 is CASSSIGGSQPQHF. The CDR3 region has the DNA TGTGCCAGCAGTTCGATAGGGGGAAGTCAGCCCCAGCATTTT.

The CDR3 loop is CATSPRLAGQNTGELFF. The CDR3 nucleotides read TGTGCCACCAGCCCCCGACTAGCGGGGCAGAACACCGGGGAGCTGTTTTTT. This chain uses TRBV24-1 with TRBJ2-2, with 11 nucleotides matching TRBD2. The CDR3 covers 17 residues. Germline lookup yields CDR1 KGHDR and CDR2 SFDVKD. The trim removed 7 bases at V and 1 base at J, leaving 7 bases unmatched.

The rearrangement uses TRBV3-1 (or the pseudogene TRBV3-2) and TRBJ1-2; 8 nucleotides agree with TRBD1. The CDR3 loop spans 18 amino acids. V lost 4 bases to trimming and J lost 7 bases; unmatched junction nucleotides: 20. CDR1 and CDR2 (germline): LGHDT, YNNKEL (reference sequence). Here the CDR3 reads CASSPRLTGGDWKGGYTF. DNA of the CDR3: TGTGCCAGCAGCCCCAGACTTACAGGGGGAGACTGGAAAGGTGGCTACACCTTC.

V and J are TRBV24-1 and TRBJ2-5; 8 bases align to TRBD1. The CDR3 is 13 residues long. Per the germline V gene, CDR1 is KGHDR and CDR2 is SFDVKD. V dropped 5 bases and J dropped 6; count of bases not matched to a gene: 4. Here the CDR3 DNA reads TGTGCCACCAGTGCAGGGGGCAAAAAGACCCAGTACTTC. Protein: CATSAGGKKTQYF.

This chain uses TRBV19 with TRBJ2-7; 11 bases are a match to TRBD2. Looked up from germline, CDR1 is LNHDA and CDR2 is SQIVND (reference sequence). The V segment lost 5 bases and the J segment 2 bases; nucleotides outside the gene matches: 5. The CDR3 contains 15 residues. The CDR3: CASSSLAGGAYEQYF. CDR3 sequence (DNA): TGTGCCAGTAGTTCCCTAGCGGGGGGTGCCTACGAGCAGTACTTC. The whole variable domain, filled in from reference TRBV19 and TRBJ2-7, reads DGGITQSPKYLFRKEGQNVTLSCEQNLNHDAMYWYRQDPGQGLRLIYYSQIVNDFQKGDIAEGYSVSREKKESFPLTVTSAQKNPTAFYLCASSSLAGGAYEQYFGPGTRLTVT.